This TCR beta chain was captured in a study of cytomegalovirus exposure and HLA in healthy donors. Study-wide results and limits: Some V segments could not be told apart, so they were left out, TRBV6-2 and TRBV6-3 among them.

With respect to this clone: As yet, its antigen is unknown.

13 Jbeta primers and 60 Vbeta primers were used for the PCR. The method was immunoSEQ multiplex PCR; TCRdb's version includes in-frame clones alone and lacks a portion of them. The table includes some 180,000 clones, around 83% detected once. CDR1 is KGHSH, CDR2 LQKENI, per germline. The CDR3 runs to 15 residues. Trimming left V 6 bases short and J 1 base short, with 15 bases between. The source is a man aged 25-45 years in good health and CMV-seropositive. The rearrangement joins TRBV18 to TRBJ1-1, with D possibly being TRBD1 (6 bases). The source material was PBMCs. CDR3: CASSRTETPNTEAFF. CDR3 sequence (DNA): TGTGCCAGCTCCCGGACAGAAACTCCGAACACTGAAGCTTTCTTT.